A selection of T cell receptor beta chains follows, all from one sample in a study of cytomegalovirus exposure and HLA in healthy donors. Sequenced by immunoSEQ multiplex PCR; TCRdb stores in-frame clones only, minus some. This sample has about 140,000 clones, with 65% to 85% found just once. The sequenced sample consisted of PBMCs. Receptors were obtained from a man aged 25-45 years in good health and CMV-seronegative. CDR3s include the opening cysteine and the closing phenylalanine or tryptophan. A D gene is named only where the DNA matches it firmly. Clone size is shown for a subset of rows, as once, few, many or a class of expanded clone.

v_gene,j_gene,abundance,d_gene,CDR3nt,CDR3aa
TRBV4-2,TRBJ1-6,once,TRBD1,TGTGCCAGCAGCCATCCACAGGGGGTTGAGGATTCACCCCTCCACTTT,CASSHPQGVEDSPLHF
TRBV5-1,TRBJ2-1,-,-,TGCGCCAGCAGGAAACGAGATGAGCAGTTCTTC,CASRKRDEQFF
TRBV6-5,TRBJ1-2,-,-,TGTGCCAGCAGTTGGGAAACTACAGGGACCTATGGCTACACCTTC,CASSWETTGTYGYTF
TRBV4-2,TRBJ2-7,-,TRBD2,TGTGCCAGCAGCCAACCTAGCGGGGATTACGAGCAGTACTTC,CASSQPSGDYEQYF
TRBV28,TRBJ1-2,few,-,TGTGCCAGCAGTCGCACTTTTGGCTACACCTTC,CASSRTFGYTF
TRBV6-5,TRBJ1-2,-,-,TGTGCCAGCATCCCCGCCGGACTAATTTCGGGCTACACCTTC,CASIPAGLISGYTF
TRBV28,TRBJ1-1,-,-,TGTGCTACCGAGGGAAGCACTGAAGCTTTCTTT,CATEGSTEAFF
TRBV6-4,TRBJ2-7,-,TRBD1,TGTGCCAGCAGTGACTCGGAGACAGGGGGCGAGCAGTACTTC,CASSDSETGGEQYF
TRBV18,TRBJ1-1,-,-,TGTGCCAGCTCACTGACTCAGGGAAGAGACACTGAAGCTTTCTTT,CASSLTQGRDTEAFF
TRBV9,TRBJ1-1,-,TRBD1,TGTGCCAGCAGCACCTCCCCTGGGACAGGGCCGAACACTGAAGCTTTCTTT,CASSTSPGTGPNTEAFF
TRBV6-5,TRBJ2-1,-,TRBD1,TGTGCCAGCAGGTCGGACAGGGGCTACAATGAGCAGTTCTTC,CASRSDRGYNEQFF
TRBV9,TRBJ2-3,-,-,TGTGCCAGCAGCGCTCTGTTACACGCTGGCACAGATACGCAGTATTTT,CASSALLHAGTDTQYF
TRBV4-1,TRBJ1-4,few,-,TGCGCCAGCAGCCAAGATCTTTGGGACACCGAGCAAAAACTGTTTTTT,CASSQDLWDTEQKLFF
TRBV28,TRBJ1-6,few,-,TGTGCCAGCACCGGGTTGGATTCACCCCTCCACTTT,CASTGLDSPLHF
TRBV5-1,TRBJ1-2,once,TRBD1,TGCGCCAGCAGCTTTCAAGGGGGCTCTGACTATGGCTACACCTTC,CASSFQGGSDYGYTF
TRBV5-1,TRBJ1-2,-,-,TGCGCCAGCAGCTTGGGTGCGGAAAACTATGGCTACACCTTC,CASSLGAENYGYTF
TRBV15,TRBJ2-5,-,TRBD1,TGTGCCACCAGCACTGGGACAGGGGGTTCCCAAGAGACCCAGTACTTC,CATSTGTGGSQETQYF
TRBV11-2,TRBJ2-3,-,-,TGTGCCAGCAGCGCCAGGGTAGATACGCAGTATTTT,CASSARVDTQYF
TRBV6-5,TRBJ2-1,-,TRBD2,TGTGCCAGCAGTCCAACTAGCGGGAGAGACAATGAGCAGTTCTTC,CASSPTSGRDNEQFF
TRBV28,TRBJ2-7,-,-,TGTGCCAGCAGTTTACGGGGTTGGGAGCAGTACTTC,CASSLRGWEQYF
TRBV4-1,TRBJ1-2,-,-,TGCGCCGCTGGGGGCCTGTTCGGCTACACCTTC,CAAGGLFGYTF
TRBV5-4,TRBJ2-3,-,TRBD2,TGTGCCAGCAGCTTGAACGGTCTAGCGGGGGGCACAGATACGCAGTATTTT,CASSLNGLAGGTDTQYF
TRBV28,TRBJ2-1,-,TRBD2,TGTGCCAGCAGCCGCTCCGGCGGGAGTGGCGATGAGCAGTTCTTC,CASSRSGGSGDEQFF
TRBV15,TRBJ1-1,-,TRBD1,TGTGCCACCAGCAGAGGGGGGACAGGGGATTCCACTGAAGCTTTCTTT,CATSRGGTGDSTEAFF
TRBV6-4,TRBJ1-3,-,TRBD1,TGTGCCAGCATCACAGGGGCCAGCTCTGGAAACACCATATATTTT,CASITGASSGNTIYF
TRBV7-2,TRBJ2-7,-,TRBD2,TGTGCCAGCAGCGAGTCTAGCGGGGGTCCCGTGGAGCAGTACTTC,CASSESSGGPVEQYF
TRBV29-1,TRBJ2-1,-,-,TGCAGCGTTGAAAATCAGGACAATGAGCAGTTCTTC,CSVENQDNEQFF
TRBV11-3,TRBJ2-5,-,TRBD2,TGTGCCAGCAGCCCCGGGGGGACCCAGGAGACCCAGTACTTC,CASSPGGTQETQYF
TRBV2,TRBJ1-4,-,-,TGTGCCAGCAGTGAAAGACCAGAGGGGGGGTATAATGAAAAACTGTTTTTT,CASSERPEGGYNEKLFF
TRBV7-9,TRBJ1-2,-,-,TGTGCCAGCAGCTTCTCCGGGACAAACTATGGCTACACCTTC,CASSFSGTNYGYTF
TRBV6-5,TRBJ2-1,-,TRBD2,TGTGCCAGCAGTTACGTGGGACTAGCGGATGAGCAGTTCTTC,CASSYVGLADEQFF
TRBV19,TRBJ1-3,-,-,TGTGCCAGTAGTATGACAGTCGGAGGAAACACCATATATTTT,CASSMTVGGNTIYF